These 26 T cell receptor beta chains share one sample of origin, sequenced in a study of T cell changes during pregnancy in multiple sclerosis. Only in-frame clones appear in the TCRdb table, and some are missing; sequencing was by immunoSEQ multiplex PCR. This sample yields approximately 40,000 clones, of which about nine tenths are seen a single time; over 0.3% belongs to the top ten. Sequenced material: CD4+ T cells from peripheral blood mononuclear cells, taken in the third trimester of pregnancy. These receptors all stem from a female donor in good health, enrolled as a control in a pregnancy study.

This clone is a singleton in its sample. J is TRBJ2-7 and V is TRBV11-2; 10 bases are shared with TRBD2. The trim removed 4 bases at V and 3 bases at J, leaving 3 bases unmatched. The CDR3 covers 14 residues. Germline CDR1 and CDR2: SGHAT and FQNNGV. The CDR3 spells CASSSSSGGYEQYF. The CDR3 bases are TGTGCCAGCAGCTCCTCTAGCGGGGGCTACGAGCAGTACTTC.

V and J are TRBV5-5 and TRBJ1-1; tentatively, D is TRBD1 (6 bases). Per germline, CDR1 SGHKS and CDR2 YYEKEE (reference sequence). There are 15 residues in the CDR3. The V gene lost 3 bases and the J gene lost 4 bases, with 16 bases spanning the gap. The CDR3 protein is CASSSIQGSGTEAFF. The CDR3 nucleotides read TGTGCCAGCAGCTCCATTCAGGGGTCGGGCACTGAAGCTTTCTTT.

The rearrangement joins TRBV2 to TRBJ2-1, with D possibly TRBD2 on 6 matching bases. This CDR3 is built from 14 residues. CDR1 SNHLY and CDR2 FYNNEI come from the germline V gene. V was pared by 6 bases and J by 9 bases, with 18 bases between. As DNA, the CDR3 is TGTGCCAGCAGGCGGGGAGGAACAGCGGGTGAGCAGTTCTTC. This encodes CASRRGGTAGEQFF.

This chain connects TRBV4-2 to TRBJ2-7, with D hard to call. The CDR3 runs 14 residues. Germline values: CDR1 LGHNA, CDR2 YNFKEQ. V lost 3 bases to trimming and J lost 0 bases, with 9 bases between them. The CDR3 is CASSQAPSSYEQYF. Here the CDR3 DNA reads TGTGCCAGCAGCCAGGCCCCTAGCTCCTACGAGCAGTACTTC.

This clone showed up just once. This CDR3 reads CASSFPRDRHQPQHF. The CDR3 nucleotides read TGTGCCAGTAGTTTTCCCCGGGACAGGCATCAGCCCCAGCATTTT. The chain has TRBV19 and TRBJ1-5; 8 positions match TRBD1. Germline CDR1 and CDR2: LNHDA and SQIVND (reference sequence). This CDR3 region has 15 residues. V shed 5 bases, J shed 5 bases, and the junction held 8 bases outside the gene matches.

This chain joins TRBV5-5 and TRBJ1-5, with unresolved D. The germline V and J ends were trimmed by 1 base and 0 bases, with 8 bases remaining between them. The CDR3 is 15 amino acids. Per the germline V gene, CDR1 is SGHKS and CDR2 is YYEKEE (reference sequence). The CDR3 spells CASSLTDYSNQPQHF. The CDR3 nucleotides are TGTGCCAGCAGCTTGACAGACTATAGCAATCAGCCCCAGCATTTT.

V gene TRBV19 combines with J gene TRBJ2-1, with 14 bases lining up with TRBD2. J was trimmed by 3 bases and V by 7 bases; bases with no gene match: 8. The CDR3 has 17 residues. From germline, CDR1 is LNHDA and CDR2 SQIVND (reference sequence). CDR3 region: CASNNGLAGGDYNEQFF. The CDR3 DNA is TGTGCCAGTAACAACGGACTAGCGGGAGGCGACTACAATGAGCAGTTCTTC.

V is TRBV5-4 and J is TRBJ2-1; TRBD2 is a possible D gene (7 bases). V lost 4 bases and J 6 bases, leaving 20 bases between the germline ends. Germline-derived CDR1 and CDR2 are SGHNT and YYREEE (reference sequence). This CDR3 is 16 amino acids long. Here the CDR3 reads CASSQRGAGVSNEQFF. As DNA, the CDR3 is TGTGCCAGCAGCCAAAGGGGGGCGGGAGTCAGCAATGAGCAGTTCTTC.

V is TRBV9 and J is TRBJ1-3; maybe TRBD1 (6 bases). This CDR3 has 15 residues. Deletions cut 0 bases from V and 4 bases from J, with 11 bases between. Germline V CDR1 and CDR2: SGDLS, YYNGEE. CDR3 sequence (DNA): TGTGCCAGCAGCGTAGCGGCTGGGGGCGGAAACACCATATATTTT. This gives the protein CASSVAAGGGNTIYF. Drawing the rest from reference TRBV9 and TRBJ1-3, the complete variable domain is DSGVTQTPKHLITATGQRVTLRCSPRSGDLSVYWYQQSLDQGLQFLIQYYNGEERAKGNILERFSAQQFPDLHSELNLSSLELGDSALYFCASSVAAGGGNTIYFGEGSWLTVV.

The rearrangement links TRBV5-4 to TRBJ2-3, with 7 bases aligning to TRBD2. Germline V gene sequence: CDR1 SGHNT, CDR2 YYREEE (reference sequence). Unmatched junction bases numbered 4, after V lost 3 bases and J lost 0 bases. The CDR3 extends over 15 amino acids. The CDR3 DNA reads TGTGCCAGCAGCTGGGGGGGGAGTAGCACAGATACGCAGTATTTT. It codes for CASSWGGSSTDTQYF.

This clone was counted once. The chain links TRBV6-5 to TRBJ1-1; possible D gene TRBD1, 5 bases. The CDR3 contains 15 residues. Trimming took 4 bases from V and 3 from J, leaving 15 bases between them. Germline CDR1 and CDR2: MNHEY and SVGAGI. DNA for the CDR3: TGTGCCAGCAGTTTAAATCAACGGGGGGACACTGAAGCTTTCTTT. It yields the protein CASSLNQRGDTEAFF.

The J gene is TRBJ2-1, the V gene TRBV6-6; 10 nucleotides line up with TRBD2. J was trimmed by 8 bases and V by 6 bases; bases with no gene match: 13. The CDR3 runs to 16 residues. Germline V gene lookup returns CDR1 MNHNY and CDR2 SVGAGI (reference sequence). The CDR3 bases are TGTGCCAGCAGAACCCGAACTAGCGGGATTGGCGATGAGCAGTTCTTC. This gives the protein CASRTRTSGIGDEQFF.

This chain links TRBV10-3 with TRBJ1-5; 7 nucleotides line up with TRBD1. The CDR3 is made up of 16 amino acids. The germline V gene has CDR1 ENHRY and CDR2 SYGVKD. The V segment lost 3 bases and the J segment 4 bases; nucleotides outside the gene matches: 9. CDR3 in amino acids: CAISDGAGQINQPQHF. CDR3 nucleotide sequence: TGTGCCATCAGTGACGGGGCGGGACAGATAAATCAGCCCCAGCATTTT.

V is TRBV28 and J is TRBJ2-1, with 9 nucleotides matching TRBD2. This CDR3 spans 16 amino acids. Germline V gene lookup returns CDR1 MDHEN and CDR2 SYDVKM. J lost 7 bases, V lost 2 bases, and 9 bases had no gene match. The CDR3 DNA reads TGTGCCAGCAGTTTAGAAGCGTCGCTAGCGGGGAATGAGCAGTTCTTC. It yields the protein CASSLEASLAGNEQFF.

The CDR3 loop reads CASSWGGPTDTQYF. DNA for the CDR3: TGTGCCAGCAGCTGGGGAGGACCCACAGATACGCAGTATTTT. This chain joins TRBV5-6 and TRBJ2-3; TRBD2 is a possible D gene (6 bases). The CDR3 runs 14 residues. Trimming took off 3 bases at V and 2 bases at J, with 10 bases between the two ends. Per germline, CDR1 SGHDT and CDR2 YYEEEE.

The DNA for the CDR3 is TGTGCCAGCAGCACCGGGACAGTATTAAATCAGCCCCAGCATTTT. Amino acid sequence: CASSTGTVLNQPQHF. The V call is TRBV5-8, the J call TRBJ1-5, with TRBD1 matching over 7 bases. V dropped 4 bases and J dropped 4; count of bases not matched to a gene: 8. The CDR3 runs to 15 residues. Germline-derived CDR1 and CDR2 are SGHTS and YDEGEE.

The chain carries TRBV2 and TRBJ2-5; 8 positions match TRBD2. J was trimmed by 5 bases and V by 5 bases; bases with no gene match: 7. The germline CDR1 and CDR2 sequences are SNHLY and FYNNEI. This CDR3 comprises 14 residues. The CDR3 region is CASSSGSGGETQYF. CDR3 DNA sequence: TGTGCCAGCAGTAGCGGGAGTGGGGGGGAGACCCAGTACTTC.

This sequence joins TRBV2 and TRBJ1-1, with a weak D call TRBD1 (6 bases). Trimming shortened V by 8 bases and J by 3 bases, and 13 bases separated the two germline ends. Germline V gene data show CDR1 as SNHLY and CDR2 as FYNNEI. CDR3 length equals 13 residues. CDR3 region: CASGREGDTEAFF. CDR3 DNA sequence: TGTGCCAGCGGCCGGGAGGGGGACACTGAAGCTTTCTTT.

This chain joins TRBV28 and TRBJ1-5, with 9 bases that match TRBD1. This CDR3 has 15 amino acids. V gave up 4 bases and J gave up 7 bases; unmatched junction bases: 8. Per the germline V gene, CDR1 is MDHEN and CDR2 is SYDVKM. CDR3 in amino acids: CASSSAGTGRQPQHF. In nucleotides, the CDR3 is TGTGCCAGCAGTTCCGCCGGGACAGGGAGGCAGCCCCAGCATTTT. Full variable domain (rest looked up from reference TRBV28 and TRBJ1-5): DVKVTQSSRYLVKRTGEKVFLECVQDMDHENMFWYRQDPGLGLRLIYFSYDVKMKEKGDIPEGYSVSREKKERFSLILESASTNQTSMYLCASSSAGTGRQPQHFGDGTRLSIL.

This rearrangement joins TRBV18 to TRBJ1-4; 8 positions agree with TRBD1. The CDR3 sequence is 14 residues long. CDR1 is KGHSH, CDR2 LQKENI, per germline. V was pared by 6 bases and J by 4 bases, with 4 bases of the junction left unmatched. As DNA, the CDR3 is TGTGCCAGCTCCCCCACAGGGGGTAATGAAAAACTGTTTTTT. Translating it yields CASSPTGGNEKLFF.

The CDR3 sequence is CASSEAEAGILRYTF. CDR3 nucleotide sequence: TGTGCCAGCAGTGAAGCTGAGGCAGGGATTTTGCGCTACACCTTC. The V call is TRBV6-1, the J call TRBJ1-2; possibly TRBD1 for D (5 bases). The CDR3 runs to 15 residues. CDR1 and CDR2 (germline): MNHNS, SASEGT. Trimming took 0 bases from V and 9 from J, leaving 17 bases between them.

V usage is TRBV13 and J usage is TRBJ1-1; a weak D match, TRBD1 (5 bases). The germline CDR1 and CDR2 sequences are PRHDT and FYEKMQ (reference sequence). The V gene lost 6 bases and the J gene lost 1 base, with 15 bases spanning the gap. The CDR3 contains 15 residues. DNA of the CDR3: TGTGCCAGCAGATCAATCGGAACAGGGAACACTGAAGCTTTCTTT. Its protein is CASRSIGTGNTEAFF.

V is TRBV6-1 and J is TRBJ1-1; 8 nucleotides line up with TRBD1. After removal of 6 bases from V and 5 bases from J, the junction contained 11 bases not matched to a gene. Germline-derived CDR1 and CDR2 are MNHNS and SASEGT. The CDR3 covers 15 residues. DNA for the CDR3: TGTGCCAGCAGAAACCCACAGGGGGTTAGTACTGAAGCTTTCTTT. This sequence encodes CASRNPQGVSTEAFF.

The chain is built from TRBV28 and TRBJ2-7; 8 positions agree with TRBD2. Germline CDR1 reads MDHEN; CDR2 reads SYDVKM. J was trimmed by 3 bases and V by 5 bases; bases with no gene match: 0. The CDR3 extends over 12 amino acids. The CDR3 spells CASSGTSYEQYF. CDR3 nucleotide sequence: TGTGCCAGCAGTGGGACTAGCTACGAGCAGTACTTC.

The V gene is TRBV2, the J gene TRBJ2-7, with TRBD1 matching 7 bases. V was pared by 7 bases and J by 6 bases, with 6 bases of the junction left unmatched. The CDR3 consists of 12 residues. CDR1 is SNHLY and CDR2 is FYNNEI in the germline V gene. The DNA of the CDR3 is TGTGCCAGCACGGACAGGCGAGGCGAGCAGTACTTC. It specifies CASTDRRGEQYF.

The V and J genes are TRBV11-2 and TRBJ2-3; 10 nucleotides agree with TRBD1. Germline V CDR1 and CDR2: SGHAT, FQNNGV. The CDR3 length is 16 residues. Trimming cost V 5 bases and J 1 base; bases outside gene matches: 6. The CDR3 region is CASSMRGTGGTDTQYF. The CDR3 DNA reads TGTGCCAGCAGCATGAGAGGGACAGGGGGCACAGATACGCAGTATTTT.